This TCR beta chain emerged from a study of graft-versus-host responses after intestinal transplantation. Study summary: Anti-thymocyte globulin served as induction for all recipients, who then took tacrolimus and steroids for about 3 years. Study-wide results and limits: Early post-transplant HvG declines tracked with peak circulating GvH clone levels. GvH clones surfaced in recipient marrow, some emerging earlier in ileum or blood. Those patients showing graft-donor T cell macrochimerism displayed high graft-versus-host to host-versus-graft clonal ratios in allografts.

Concerning this clone itself: Its antigen remains unidentified.

The CDR3 runs to 16 residues. Germline loops: CDR1 SGDLS, CDR2 YYNGEE. Trimming removed 0 bases from V and 5 bases from J, with 18 bases in between. Clones were sequenced by immunoSEQ multiplex PCR, and TCRdb holds only the in-frame ones, with some missing. The top ten hold roughly 0.1% of the sample, which has tens of thousands of clones, roughly 89% seen once. The TCR originated in a human donor who received an intestinal transplant. The J gene is TRBJ2-7, the V gene TRBV9, with D unresolved. The material sequenced was unstimulated CD4+ T cells sorted from spleen or lymph node cells, taken before intestinal transplant. CDR3 loop: CASSVGVGRLNHEQYF. The DNA for the CDR3 is TGTGCCAGCAGCGTAGGAGTGGGCAGGCTGAACCACGAGCAGTACTTC.